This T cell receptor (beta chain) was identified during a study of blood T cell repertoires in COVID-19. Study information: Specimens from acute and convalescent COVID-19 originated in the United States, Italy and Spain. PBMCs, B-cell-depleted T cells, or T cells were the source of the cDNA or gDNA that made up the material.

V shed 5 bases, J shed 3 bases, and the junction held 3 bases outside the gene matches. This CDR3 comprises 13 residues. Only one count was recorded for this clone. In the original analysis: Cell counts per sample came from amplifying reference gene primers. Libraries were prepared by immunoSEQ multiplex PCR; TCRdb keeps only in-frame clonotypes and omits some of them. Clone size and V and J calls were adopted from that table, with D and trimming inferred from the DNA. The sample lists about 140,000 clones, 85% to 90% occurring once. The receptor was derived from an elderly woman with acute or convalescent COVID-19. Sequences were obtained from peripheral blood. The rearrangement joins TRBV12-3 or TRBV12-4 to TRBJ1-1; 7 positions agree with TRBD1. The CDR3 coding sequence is TGTGCCAGCAGTAGACAGGGCTACACTGAAGCTTTCTTT. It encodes CASSRQGYTEAFF.